One and the same sample provided the 12 T cell receptor beta chains below, sequenced in a study of shared T cell receptors in the human thymus. Measured with immunoSEQ multiplex PCR; TCRdb has only the in-frame clones, and not every one. The table has about 710,000 clones, about 90% seen once; the top ten hold over 0.008%. This same sample was also taken into another study, of human thymus T cells.

The sample taken for sequencing was thymocytes. These receptors all stem from a boy less than two years old with a congenital heart defect.

The chain recombines TRBV10-3 with TRBJ1-2, with D possibly TRBD1 on 5 matching bases. The V end was cut by 10 bases, the J end by 2 bases, with 14 bases between. Germline assignment: CDR1 ENHRY and CDR2 SYGVKD. The CDR3 is 13 residues long. CDR3 coding DNA: TGTGCCACCCTGCCCGGGGGAAACTATGGCTACACCTTC. Amino acids: CATLPGGNYGYTF.

This chain links TRBV5-1 with TRBJ2-7; tentatively, D is TRBD1 (6 bases). Germline CDR1 SGHRS, CDR2 YFSETQ. Trimming cost V 4 bases and J 2 bases, with 19 bases left between them. This CDR3 comprises 16 residues. This CDR3 reads CASSLGDTRGPYEQYF. The CDR3 coding sequence is TGCGCCAGCAGCCTGGGGGACACCAGGGGCCCCTACGAGCAGTACTTC.

The chain recombines TRBV15 with TRBJ2-1; 7 nucleotides align to TRBD2. The germline gives CDR1 LNHNV, CDR2 YYDKDF (reference sequence). This CDR3 is 15 amino acids long. Trimming took 0 bases from V and 5 from J; bases not matched to a gene: 4. The DNA of the CDR3 is TGTGCCACCAGCAGAGAAGCGGGATTTGACAATGAGCAGTTCTTC. Amino acid sequence: CATSREAGFDNEQFF.

This rearrangement joins TRBV9 to TRBJ1-4, with a tentative D call TRBD1 (6 bases). V lost 3 bases, J lost 5 bases, and 17 bases lay in between. The CDR3 sequence is 16 residues long. Germline V lookup: CDR1 SGDLS, CDR2 YYNGEE. The CDR3 spells CASSASLGHENEKLFF. The DNA of the CDR3 is TGTGCCAGCAGCGCCTCCTTGGGACACGAAAATGAAAAACTGTTTTTT.

Here the CDR3 reads CASSPRTASYEQYF. For the CDR3, the DNA is TGTGCCAGCAGCCCCCGGACAGCCTCCTACGAGCAGTACTTC. The chain recombines TRBV5-5 with TRBJ2-7; a weak D match, TRBD1 (6 bases). CDR3 size: 14 residues. Trimming shortened V by 4 bases and J by 0 bases, and 11 bases separated the two germline ends. Germline V gene lookup returns CDR1 SGHKS and CDR2 YYEKEE (reference sequence).

The rearrangement uses TRBV5-8 and TRBJ2-7; 9 bases line up with TRBD1. The junction had 5 bases not matched to a gene; V was cut back by 2 bases and J by 2 bases. Germline lookup yields CDR1 SGHTS and CDR2 YDEGEE. The CDR3 sequence is 15 residues long. Here the CDR3 reads CASSFTGGATYEQYF. The CDR3 DNA reads TGTGCCAGCAGCTTTACAGGGGGCGCCACCTACGAGCAGTACTTC.

The chain uses TRBV14 and TRBJ2-5; 9 bases match TRBD2. The CDR3 spans 16 residues. Germline V gene data show CDR1 as SGHDN and CDR2 as FVKESK. V was pared by 0 bases and J by 5 bases, with 7 bases of the junction left unmatched. This chain's CDR3 is CASSQDVTSGFETQYF. As DNA, the CDR3 is TGTGCCAGCAGCCAAGATGTGACTAGCGGCTTTGAGACCCAGTACTTC.

CDR3: CATSRDPRRPDRDQETQYF. DNA of the CDR3: TGTGCCACCAGCAGAGACCCACGGCGGCCGGACAGGGACCAAGAGACCCAGTACTTC. V is TRBV15 and J is TRBJ2-5; 8 bases fit TRBD1. V shed 0 bases, J shed 0 bases, and the junction held 12 bases outside the gene matches. CDR3 length equals 19 residues. Germline CDR1 reads LNHNV; CDR2 reads YYDKDF (reference sequence).

This sequence joins TRBV7-2 and TRBJ2-7; no clear D. CDR1 is SGHTA and CDR2 is FQGNSA in the germline V gene. There are 14 residues in the CDR3. Trimming left V 5 bases short and J 2 bases short, with 13 bases between. CDR3 residues: CASSPGQVTYEQYF. In DNA form, the CDR3 reads TGTGCCAGCAGCCCCGGCCAGGTCACCTACGAGCAGTACTTC.

The chain combines TRBV7-2 with TRBJ2-1, with TRBD2 identical over 11 bases. V lost 3 bases to trimming and J lost 7 bases; unmatched junction nucleotides: 5. The CDR3 covers 15 residues. CDR1 is SGHTA and CDR2 is FQGNSA in the germline V gene. CDR3 residues: CASSLRLAGGNEQFF. In DNA, the CDR3 is TGTGCCAGCAGCTTGCGCCTAGCGGGAGGAAATGAGCAGTTCTTC.

The chain recombines TRBV4-1 with TRBJ2-7, with 7 bases that match TRBD1. CDR3 length: 16 amino acids. After removal of 1 base from V and 0 bases from J, the junction contained 6 bases not matched to a gene. Germline V gives CDR1 MGHRA, CDR2 YSYEKL. The CDR3 bases are TGCGCCAGCAGCCAAGCTTCCGGGACAGTCTCCTACGAGCAGTACTTC. Protein: CASSQASGTVSYEQYF.

The CDR3 reads CASSIASGETQYF. The CDR3 DNA reads TGTGCCAGTAGTATAGCCAGCGGGGAGACCCAGTACTTC. The rearrangement uses TRBV19 and TRBJ2-5; weak D call: TRBD2 (6 bases). The germline CDR1 and CDR2 sequences are LNHDA and SQIVND (reference sequence). V was trimmed by 1 base and J by 5 bases, leaving 8 bases between them. The CDR3 is made up of 13 amino acids.